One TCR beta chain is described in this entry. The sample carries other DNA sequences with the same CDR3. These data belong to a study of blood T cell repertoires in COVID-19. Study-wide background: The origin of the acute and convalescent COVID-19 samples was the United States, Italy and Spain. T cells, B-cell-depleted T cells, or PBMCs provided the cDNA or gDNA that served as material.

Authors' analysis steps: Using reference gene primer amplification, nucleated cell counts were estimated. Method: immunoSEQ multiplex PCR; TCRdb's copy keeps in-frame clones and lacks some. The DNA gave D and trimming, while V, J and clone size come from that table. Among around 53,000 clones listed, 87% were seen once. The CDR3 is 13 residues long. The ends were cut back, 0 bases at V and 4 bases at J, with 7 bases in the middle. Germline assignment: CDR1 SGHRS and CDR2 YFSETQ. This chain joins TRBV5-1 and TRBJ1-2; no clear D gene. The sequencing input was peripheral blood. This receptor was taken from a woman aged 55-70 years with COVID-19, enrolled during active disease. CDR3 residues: CASSLAGGYGYTF. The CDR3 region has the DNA TGCGCCAGCAGCTTGGCGGGAGGCTATGGCTACACCTTC.